This is a list of T cell receptor beta chains from one sample in a study of cytomegalovirus exposure and HLA in healthy donors. The protocol was immunoSEQ multiplex PCR, while the TCRdb copy is restricted to in-frame clones and leaves out a portion. The data show over 150,000 clones, about four fifths seen once. Sequencing was carried out using PBMCs. The receptors come from a man aged 50 or older in good health and CMV-seronegative. Each CDR3 is given with its conserved first and last residue. Each record gives: clone size, J gene, V gene, D gene, CDR3 DNA, CDR3 protein. The D gene is left open where the match is weak. The listing skips clone size in some rows; elsewhere it reads once, few, many or a size class.

NA	TRBJ2-7	TRBV19	NA	TGTGCCAGTAGTACCCCAGGGAAATACGAGCAGTACTTC	CASSTPGKYEQYF
NA	TRBJ2-1	TRBV19	TRBD1	TGTGCCAGTACACTCGGGGGACAGGCCTACAATGAGCAGTTCTTC	CASTLGGQAYNEQFF
NA	TRBJ1-3	TRBV28	NA	TGTGCCAGCAGTTCCACCCAGTTATTCTCTGGAAACACCATATATTTT	CASSSTQLFSGNTIYF
NA	TRBJ2-3	TRBV6-5	NA	TGTGCCAGCAGTTTGAGTTCCCCGGATACGCAGTATTTT	CASSLSSPDTQYF
NA	TRBJ2-3	TRBV7-6	TRBD2	TGTGCCAGCAGCCGCGGGAGGGCCGGAACAGATACGCAGTATTTT	CASSRGRAGTDTQYF
NA	TRBJ2-7	TRBV28	NA	TGTGCCAGCAGTTTAGCCATTTTAGTATACGAGCAGTACTTC	CASSLAILVYEQYF
NA	TRBJ2-6	TRBV30	NA	TGTGCCTGGAGTCCCCGTCCTGGGGCCAACGTCCTGACTTTC	CAWSPRPGANVLTF
few	TRBJ1-5	TRBV6-6	TRBD1	TGTGCCAGCAGCCGGACAGGCAAAAGCAATCAGCCCCAGCATTTT	CASSRTGKSNQPQHF
NA	TRBJ2-1	TRBV7-2	NA	TGTGCCAGCAGCCTTCACAATGAGCAGTTCTTC	CASSLHNEQFF
NA	TRBJ2-7	TRBV29-1	NA	TGCAGCGTACCTGCCCGGGGACTGGGATACGAGCAGTACTTC	CSVPARGLGYEQYF
NA	TRBJ1-2	TRBV6-1	NA	TGTGCCATCGAGGGGGACGGGGCGCCCGACTATGGCTACACCTTC	CAIEGDGAPDYGYTF
NA	TRBJ1-6	TRBV5-1	NA	TGCGCCAGCCACAGGGAGAAAGGTTCACCCCTCCACTTT	CASHREKGSPLHF
NA	TRBJ2-3	TRBV21-1	NA	TGTGCCAGCAGCAAAAGGCAGACAGGGAGAAGGGATACGCAGTATTTT	CASSKRQTGRRDTQYF
NA	TRBJ2-5	TRBV6-1	TRBD2	TGTGCCAGCAGTGAAAGACTAGCGGGGGGTGGTAAGACCCAGTACTTC	CASSERLAGGGKTQYF
NA	TRBJ2-6	TRBV2	TRBD1	TGTGCCAGCATCCTCGGGACAGGGGTGAAAGGGGCCAACGTCCTGACTTTC	CASILGTGVKGANVLTF
NA	TRBJ2-3	TRBV7-2	TRBD1	TGTGCCAGCAGCTTAGCCCCAGGGGGTGGGGCAGATACGCAGTATTTT	CASSLAPGGGADTQYF
NA	TRBJ2-7	TRBV4-3	TRBD2	TGCGCCAGCAGCCAAGTGACTAGCGGGACCTACGAGCAGTACTTC	CASSQVTSGTYEQYF
NA	TRBJ1-2	TRBV6-5	NA	TGTGCCAGCAGTTACATTGACAGAGCTAACTATGGCTACACCTTC	CASSYIDRANYGYTF
NA	TRBJ2-3	TRBV7-9	NA	TGTTCCAGCAGCTTGTCCAGAAGCACAGATACGCAGTATTTT	CSSSLSRSTDTQYF
NA	TRBJ2-1	TRBV4-3	NA	TGCGCCAGCAGCTCCTTAGGGCTAGCTGGTATCCATGAGCAGTTCTTC	CASSSLGLAGIHEQFF
NA	TRBJ1-1	TRBV5-1	NA	TGCGCCAGCACCCAACGGGGGGGATTGGTGAACACTGAAGCTTTCTTT	CASTQRGGLVNTEAFF
NA	TRBJ2-4	TRBV29-1	NA	TGCAGCGCCGCGGGACCTGCCAAAAACATTCAGTACTTC	CSAAGPAKNIQYF
NA	TRBJ1-1	TRBV2	TRBD1	TGTGCCAGCGGGGACAGGAGTGGCACTGAAGCTTTCTTT	CASGDRSGTEAFF
NA	TRBJ2-3	TRBV19	NA	TGTGCCAGTAGTATAGGGCTGCGGGGATTGGCAGATACGCAGTATTTT	CASSIGLRGLADTQYF
NA	TRBJ2-2	TRBV7-2	TRBD2	TGTGCCAGCAGCTTAGCCGGGAGGGCCCCCACCGGGGAGCTGTTTTTT	CASSLAGRAPTGELFF
NA	TRBJ2-7	TRBV9	NA	TGTGCCAGCAGCGTAGATGGTAGAGCAAGCTCCTACGAGCAGTACTTC	CASSVDGRASSYEQYF
NA	TRBJ2-7	TRBV6-5	TRBD1	TGTGCCAGCAGTCAAGGGGGGACAGGGCGAAACGAGCAGTACTTC	CASSQGGTGRNEQYF
NA	TRBJ2-5	TRBV4-3	NA	TGCGCCAGCAGCCAAGAGTTAGAGGAGTACTTC	CASSQELEEYF
NA	TRBJ1-2	TRBV7-3	TRBD1	TGTGCCAGCAGCATGACAGGGGTCTATGGCTACACCTTC	CASSMTGVYGYTF